This T cell receptor (beta chain) was documented in a study of shared clonotypes between healthy human individuals. The assay was immunoSEQ multiplex PCR, and TCRdb's table has in-frame clones only and misses some. The data show over a million clones, around 76% seen once. This CDR3 is built from 14 residues. Unmatched junction bases numbered 5, after V lost 6 bases and J lost 0 bases. From germline, CDR1 is ENHRY and CDR2 SYGVKD. This sequence originates from a man aged 18-30 years in good health. The chain has TRBV10-3 and TRBJ2-7; 7 bases agree with TRBD2. Sequencing was done on a sample of memory CD4+ T cells sorted from blood. Subset: CD45RA-negative fraction. CDR3 DNA: TGTGCCATCAGCAGCGGGACGGCCTCCTACGAGCAGTACTTC. Protein: CAISSGTASYEQYF.